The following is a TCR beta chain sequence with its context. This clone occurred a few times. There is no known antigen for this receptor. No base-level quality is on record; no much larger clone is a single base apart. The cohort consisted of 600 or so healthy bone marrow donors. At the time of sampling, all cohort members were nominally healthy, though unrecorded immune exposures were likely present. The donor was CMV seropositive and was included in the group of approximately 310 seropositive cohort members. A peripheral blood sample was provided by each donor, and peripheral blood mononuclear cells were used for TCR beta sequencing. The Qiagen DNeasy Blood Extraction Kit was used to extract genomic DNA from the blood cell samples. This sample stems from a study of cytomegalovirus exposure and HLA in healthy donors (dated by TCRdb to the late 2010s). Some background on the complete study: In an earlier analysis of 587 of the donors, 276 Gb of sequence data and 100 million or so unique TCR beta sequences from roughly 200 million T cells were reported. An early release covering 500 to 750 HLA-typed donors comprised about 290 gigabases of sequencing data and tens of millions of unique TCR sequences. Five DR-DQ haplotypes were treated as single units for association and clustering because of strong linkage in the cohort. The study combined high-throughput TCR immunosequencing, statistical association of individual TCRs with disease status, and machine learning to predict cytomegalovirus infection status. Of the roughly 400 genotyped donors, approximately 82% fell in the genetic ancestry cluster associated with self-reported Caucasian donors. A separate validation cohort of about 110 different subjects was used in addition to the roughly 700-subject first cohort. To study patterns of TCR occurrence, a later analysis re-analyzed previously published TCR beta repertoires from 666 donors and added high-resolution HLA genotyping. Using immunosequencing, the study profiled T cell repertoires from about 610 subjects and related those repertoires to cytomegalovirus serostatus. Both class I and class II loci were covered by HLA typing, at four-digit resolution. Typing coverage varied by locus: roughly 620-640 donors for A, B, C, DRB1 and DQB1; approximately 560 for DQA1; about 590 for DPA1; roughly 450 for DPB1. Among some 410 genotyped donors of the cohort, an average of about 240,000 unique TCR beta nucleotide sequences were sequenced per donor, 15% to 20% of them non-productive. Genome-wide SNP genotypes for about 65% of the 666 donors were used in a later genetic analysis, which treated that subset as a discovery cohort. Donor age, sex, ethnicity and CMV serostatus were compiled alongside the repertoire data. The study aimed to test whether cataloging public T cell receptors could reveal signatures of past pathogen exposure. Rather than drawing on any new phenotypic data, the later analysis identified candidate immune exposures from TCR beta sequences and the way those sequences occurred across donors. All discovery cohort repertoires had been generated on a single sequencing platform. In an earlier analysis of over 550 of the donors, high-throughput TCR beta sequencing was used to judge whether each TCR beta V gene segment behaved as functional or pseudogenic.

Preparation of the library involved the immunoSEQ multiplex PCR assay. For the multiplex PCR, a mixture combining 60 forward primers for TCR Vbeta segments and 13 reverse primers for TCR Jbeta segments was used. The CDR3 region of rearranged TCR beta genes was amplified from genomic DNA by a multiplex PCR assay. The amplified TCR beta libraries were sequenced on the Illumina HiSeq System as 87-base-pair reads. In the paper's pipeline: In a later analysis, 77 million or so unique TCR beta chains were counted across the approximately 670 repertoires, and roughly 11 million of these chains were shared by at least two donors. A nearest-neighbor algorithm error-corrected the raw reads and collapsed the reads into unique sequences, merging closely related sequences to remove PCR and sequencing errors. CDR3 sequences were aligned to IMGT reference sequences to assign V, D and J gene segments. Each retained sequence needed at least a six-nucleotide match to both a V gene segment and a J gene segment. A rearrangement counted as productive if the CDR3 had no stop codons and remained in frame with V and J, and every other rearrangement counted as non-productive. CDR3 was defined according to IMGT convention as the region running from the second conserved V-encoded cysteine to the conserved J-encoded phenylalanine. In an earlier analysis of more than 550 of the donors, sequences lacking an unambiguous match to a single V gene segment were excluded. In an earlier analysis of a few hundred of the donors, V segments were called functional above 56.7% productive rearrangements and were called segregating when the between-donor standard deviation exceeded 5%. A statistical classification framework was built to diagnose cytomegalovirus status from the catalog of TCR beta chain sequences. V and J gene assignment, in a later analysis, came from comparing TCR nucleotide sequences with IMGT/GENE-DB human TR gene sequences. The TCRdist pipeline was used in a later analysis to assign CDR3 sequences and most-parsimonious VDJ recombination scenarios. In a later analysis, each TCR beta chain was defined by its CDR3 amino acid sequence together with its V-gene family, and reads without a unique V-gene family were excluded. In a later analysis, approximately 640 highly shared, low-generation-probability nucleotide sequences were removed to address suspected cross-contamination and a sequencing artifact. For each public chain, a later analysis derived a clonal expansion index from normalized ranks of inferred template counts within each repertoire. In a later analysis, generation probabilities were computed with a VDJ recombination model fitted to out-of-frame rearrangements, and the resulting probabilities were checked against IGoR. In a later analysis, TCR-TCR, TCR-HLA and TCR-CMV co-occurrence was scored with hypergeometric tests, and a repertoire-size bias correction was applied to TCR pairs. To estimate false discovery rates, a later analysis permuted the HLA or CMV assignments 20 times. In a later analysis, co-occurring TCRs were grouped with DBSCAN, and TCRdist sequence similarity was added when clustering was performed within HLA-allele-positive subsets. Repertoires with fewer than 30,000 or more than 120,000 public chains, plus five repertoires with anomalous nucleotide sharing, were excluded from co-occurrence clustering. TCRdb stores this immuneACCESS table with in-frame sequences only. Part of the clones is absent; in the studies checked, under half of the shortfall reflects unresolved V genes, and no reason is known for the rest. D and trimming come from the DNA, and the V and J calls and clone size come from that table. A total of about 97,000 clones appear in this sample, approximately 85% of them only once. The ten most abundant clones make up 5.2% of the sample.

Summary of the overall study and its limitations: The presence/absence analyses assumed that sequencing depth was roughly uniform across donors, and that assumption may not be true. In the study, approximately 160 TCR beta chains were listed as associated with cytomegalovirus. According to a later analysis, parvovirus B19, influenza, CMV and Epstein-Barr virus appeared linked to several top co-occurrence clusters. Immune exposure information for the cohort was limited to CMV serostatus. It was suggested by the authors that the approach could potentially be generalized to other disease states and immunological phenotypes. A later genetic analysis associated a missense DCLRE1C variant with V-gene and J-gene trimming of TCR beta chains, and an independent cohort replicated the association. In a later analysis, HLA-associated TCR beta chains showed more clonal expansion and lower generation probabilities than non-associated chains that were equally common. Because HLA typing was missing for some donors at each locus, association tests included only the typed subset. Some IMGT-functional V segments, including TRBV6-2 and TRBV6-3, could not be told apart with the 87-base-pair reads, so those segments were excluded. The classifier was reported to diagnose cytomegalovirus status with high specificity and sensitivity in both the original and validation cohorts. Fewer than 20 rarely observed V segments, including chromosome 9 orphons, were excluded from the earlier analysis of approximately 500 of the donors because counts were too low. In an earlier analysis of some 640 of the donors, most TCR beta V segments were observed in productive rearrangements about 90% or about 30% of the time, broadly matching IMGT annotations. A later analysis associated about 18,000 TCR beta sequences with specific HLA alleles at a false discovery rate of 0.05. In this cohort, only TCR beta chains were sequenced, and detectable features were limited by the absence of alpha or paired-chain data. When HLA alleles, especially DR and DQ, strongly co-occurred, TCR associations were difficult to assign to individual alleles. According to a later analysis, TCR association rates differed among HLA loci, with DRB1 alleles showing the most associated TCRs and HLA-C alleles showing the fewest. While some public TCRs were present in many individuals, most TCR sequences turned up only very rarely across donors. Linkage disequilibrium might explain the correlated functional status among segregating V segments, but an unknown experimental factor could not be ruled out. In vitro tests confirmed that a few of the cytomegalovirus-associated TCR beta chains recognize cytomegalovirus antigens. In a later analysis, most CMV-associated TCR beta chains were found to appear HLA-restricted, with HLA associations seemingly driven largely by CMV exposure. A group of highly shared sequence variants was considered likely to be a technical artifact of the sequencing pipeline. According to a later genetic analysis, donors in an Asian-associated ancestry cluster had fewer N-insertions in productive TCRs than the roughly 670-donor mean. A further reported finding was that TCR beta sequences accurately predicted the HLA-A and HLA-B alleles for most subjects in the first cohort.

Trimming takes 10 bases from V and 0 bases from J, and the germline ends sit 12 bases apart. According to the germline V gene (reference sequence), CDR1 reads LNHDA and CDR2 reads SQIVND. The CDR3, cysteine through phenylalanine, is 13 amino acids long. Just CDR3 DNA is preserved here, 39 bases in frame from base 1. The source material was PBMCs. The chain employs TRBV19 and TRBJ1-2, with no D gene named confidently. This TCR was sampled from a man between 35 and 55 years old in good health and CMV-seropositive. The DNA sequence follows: TGTGCCACCGAGATGTCGGCTAACTATGGCTACACCTTC. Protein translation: CATEMSANYGYTF.